There are a few counts of the clone carrying this T cell receptor beta chain. No antigen is known for it. The data were taken from a study of CD8 T cells in ankylosing spondylitis. TCRdb passed the 5' RACE reads through MiXCR, listing each CDR3 protein once. This table holds roughly 450,000 distinct CDR3 sequences, roughly a quarter found once. The CDR3 has 15 amino acids. V dropped 7 bases and J dropped 5 bases, with 18 bases sitting between them. The V gene's germline CDR1 is MGHRA and CDR2 YSYEKL. Study-wide points: In ankylosing spondylitis blood, a motif of roughly 8 highly homologous TCR beta variants appeared characteristic.

The clonotype comes from a male donor with ankylosing spondylitis. The chain has TRBV4-1 and TRBJ2-1; maybe TRBD2 (6 bases). Material for sequencing was blood, either unsorted or a sorted T cell fraction (not recorded which). The CDR3 spells CASTPAERVNNEQFF. The CDR3 DNA is TGCGCCAGCACCCCCGCCGAGCGGGTGAACAATGAGCAGTTCTTC.